This T cell receptor beta chain was captured by sequencing in a study of blood T cells in healthy people across ages. Study observations and caveats: Compared with aged donors, long-lived donors showed fewer expanded clones, suggesting selection.

The extraction recovered at least 5.5 micrograms of total RNA per sample. The CDR3 totals 15 residues. CDR1 LGHNA and CDR2 YNFKEQ come from the germline V gene. Details on this clonotype: Antigen: not known. At one of its ends the junction is not consistent with the germline gene, which may arise from a read error.

The use of a sample-barcoded 5' primer and a J-beta primer mix characterized a second PCR of roughly 6 to 11 cycles. Every cDNA molecule bore a tag from a template-switch adaptor containing 12 random nucleotides. TCRdb re-called the 5' RACE reads through MiXCR, storing one row per CDR3 protein. Of 1.5 million or so distinct CDR3 sequences listed, roughly 45% are singletons. The sequenced sample was blood. The rearrangement uses TRBV4-2 and TRBJ1-1, with D perhaps matching TRBD1 (5 bases). The receptor was derived from a woman aged 18-29 years in good health. The DNA of the CDR3 is TGTACCAGCAGCCCGGGCGACAGAGGATGGACTGAAGCTTTCTTT. It is translated as CTSSPGDRGWTEAFF.